Reported below is one T cell receptor (beta chain). This clonotype has a handful of counts. This receptor's antigen is unknown. No base quality values were provided; no much bigger clone lies one nucleotide off. The receptor library was made with PCR. TCRdb names Illumina HiSeq 2500 as the instrument used. To normalize quantification of the TCRbeta repertoire, the TCR libraries were built with molecular barcoding that relied on unique molecular identifiers. TCRdb handled the public reads itself, with Q25 trimming in fastp and clone calling in MiXCR, and kept productive beta chains. Records with the same CDR3 protein are collapsed into one entry carrying the most frequent genes and DNA. The sample yields some 180,000 distinct CDR3 sequences; roughly 7.1% were counted once. The ten biggest clones cover 5% to 6.5% of the sample. The data derive from a study of T-cell reconstitution after alpha-beta-depleted transplantation in children (dated by TCRdb to 2016 to 2017). Background on the whole study: Using TCR repertoire profiling, the study quantitatively followed how T-cell immune reconstitution unfolded in children after TCRalphabeta/CD19-depleted allogeneic hematopoietic cell transplantation.

The sample's treatment or condition label, in plain terms: allogeneic hematopoietic cell transplantation with graft depleted of TCRalphabeta T cells and CD19 B cells. TCRalphabeta/CD19-depleted allogeneic hematopoietic cell grafts were given to the transplant recipients, all of whom were children. Study-wide conclusions, independent of this receptor: Over the following months the frequencies of hyperexpanded clones went down, and after one year T-cell counts and TCRbeta diversity were mostly credited to newly produced T cells. In some patients, the high TCRbeta diversity seen at day 60 was put down to recipient T cells and intrathymic progenitors that had survived conditioning. Apparently early alphabetaT-cell count recovery about two months after transplant reportedly relied on only several hundred rapidly expanded clones derived from non-depleted graft cells.

The CDR3 holds 15 amino acids from the cysteine to the phenylalanine. Only CDR3 DNA is held: 45 bases, read in frame from base 1. V is reduced by 6 bases and J by 9 bases, leaving a spacing of 21 bases between them. CDR1 and CDR2, per the germline V gene, are SNHLY and FYNNEI. The receptor was derived from a boy aged 2 to 10 with acute lymphoblastic leukemia, due to receive a stem cell transplant. The chain uses TRBV2 and TRBJ1-5; tentative D gene TRBD1, with 5 bases matching. The sample consisted of PBMCs, taken before TCRalphabeta/CD19-depleted stem cell transplant. The CDR3 in this case is CASSRTWTTSSPQHF. The DNA is as follows: TGTGCCAGCAGCAGGACATGGACCACATCGTCGCCCCAGCATTTT.